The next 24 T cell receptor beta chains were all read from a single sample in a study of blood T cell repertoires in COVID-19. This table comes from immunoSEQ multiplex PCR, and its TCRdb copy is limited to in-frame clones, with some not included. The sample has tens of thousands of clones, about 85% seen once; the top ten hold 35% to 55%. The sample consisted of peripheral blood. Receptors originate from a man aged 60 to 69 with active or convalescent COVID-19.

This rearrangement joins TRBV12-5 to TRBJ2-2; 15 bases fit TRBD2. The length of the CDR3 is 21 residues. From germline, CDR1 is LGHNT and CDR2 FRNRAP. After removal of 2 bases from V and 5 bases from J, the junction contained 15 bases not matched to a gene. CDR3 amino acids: CASGLITLGTSGRFGTGELFF. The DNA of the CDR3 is TGTGCTAGTGGTTTGATCACCCTCGGGACTAGCGGGAGGTTTGGAACCGGGGAGCTGTTTTTT.

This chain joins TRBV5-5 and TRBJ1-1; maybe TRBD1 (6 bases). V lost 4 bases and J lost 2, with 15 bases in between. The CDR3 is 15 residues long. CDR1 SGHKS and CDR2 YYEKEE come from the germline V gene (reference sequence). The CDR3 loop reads CASSTLGQINTEAFF. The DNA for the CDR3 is TGTGCCAGCAGCACCCTAGGACAGATTAACACTGAAGCTTTCTTT.

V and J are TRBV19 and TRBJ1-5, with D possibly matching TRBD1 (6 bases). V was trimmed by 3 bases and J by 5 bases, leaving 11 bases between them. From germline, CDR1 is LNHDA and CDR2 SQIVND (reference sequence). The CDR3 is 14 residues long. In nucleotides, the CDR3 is TGTGCCAGTAGTATCCTCACAGGGTATCAGCCCCAGCATTTT. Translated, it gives CASSILTGYQPQHF. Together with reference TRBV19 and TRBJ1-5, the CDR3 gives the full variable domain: DGGITQSPKYLFRKEGQNVTLSCEQNLNHDAMYWYRQDPGQGLRLIYYSQIVNDFQKGDIAEGYSVSREKKESFPLTVTSAQKNPTAFYLCASSILTGYQPQHFGDGTRLSIL.

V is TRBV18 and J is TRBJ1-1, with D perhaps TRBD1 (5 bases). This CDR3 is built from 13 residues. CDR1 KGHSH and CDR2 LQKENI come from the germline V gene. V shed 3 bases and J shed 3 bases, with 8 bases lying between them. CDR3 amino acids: CASSPGRDTEAFF. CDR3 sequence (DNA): TGTGCCAGCTCACCGGGCAGGGACACTGAAGCTTTCTTT.

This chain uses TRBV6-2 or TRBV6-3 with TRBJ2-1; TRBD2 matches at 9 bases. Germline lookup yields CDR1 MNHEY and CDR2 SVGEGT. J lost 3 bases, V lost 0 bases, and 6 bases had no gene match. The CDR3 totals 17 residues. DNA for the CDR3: TGTGCCAGCAGTTACTCGGGCGGGAGGGGCAGCTACAATGAGCAGTTCTTC. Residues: CASSYSGGRGSYNEQFF.

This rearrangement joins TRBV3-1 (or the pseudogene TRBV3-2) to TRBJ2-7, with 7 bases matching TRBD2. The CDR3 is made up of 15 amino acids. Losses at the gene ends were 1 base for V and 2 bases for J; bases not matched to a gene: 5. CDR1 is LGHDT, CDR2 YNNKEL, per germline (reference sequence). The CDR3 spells CASSQGSGGTYEQYV. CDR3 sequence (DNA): TGTGCCAGCAGCCAAGGTTCCGGGGGGACCTACGAGCAGTACGTC.

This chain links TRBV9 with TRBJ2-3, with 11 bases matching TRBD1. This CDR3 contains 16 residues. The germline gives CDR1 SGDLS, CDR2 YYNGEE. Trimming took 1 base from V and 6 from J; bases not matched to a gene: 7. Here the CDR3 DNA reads TGTGCCAGCAGCGTACGTGGGGACAGGGGGGCCGATACGCAGTATTTT. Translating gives CASSVRGDRGADTQYF.

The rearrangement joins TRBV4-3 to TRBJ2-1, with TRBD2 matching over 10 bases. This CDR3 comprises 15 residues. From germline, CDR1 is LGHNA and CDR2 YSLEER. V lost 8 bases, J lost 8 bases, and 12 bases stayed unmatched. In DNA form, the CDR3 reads TGCGCCAGCGGACGTACTAGCGGGATTTTCTATGAGCAGTTCTTC. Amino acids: CASGRTSGIFYEQFF.

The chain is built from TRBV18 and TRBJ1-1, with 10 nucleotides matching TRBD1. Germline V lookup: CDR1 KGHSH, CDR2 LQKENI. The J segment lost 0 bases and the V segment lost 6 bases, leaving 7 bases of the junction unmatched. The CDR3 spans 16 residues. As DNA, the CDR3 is TGTGCCAGCTCTCCCGAGGGGACAGGGGTGAACACTGAAGCTTTCTTT. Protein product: CASSPEGTGVNTEAFF.

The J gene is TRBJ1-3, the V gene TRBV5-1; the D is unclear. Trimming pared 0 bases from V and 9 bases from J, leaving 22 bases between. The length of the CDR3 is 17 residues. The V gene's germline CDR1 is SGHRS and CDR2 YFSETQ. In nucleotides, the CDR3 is TGCGCCAGCAGCTTGGCCTCGGGAGGGCGCGCCAAAAGCACCATATATTTT. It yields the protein CASSLASGGRAKSTIYF.

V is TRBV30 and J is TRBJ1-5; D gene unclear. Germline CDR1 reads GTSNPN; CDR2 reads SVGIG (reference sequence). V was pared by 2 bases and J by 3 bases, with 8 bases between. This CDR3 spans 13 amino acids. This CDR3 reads CAWSNTVNQPQHF. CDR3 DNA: TGTGCCTGGAGTAACACAGTCAATCAGCCCCAGCATTTT.

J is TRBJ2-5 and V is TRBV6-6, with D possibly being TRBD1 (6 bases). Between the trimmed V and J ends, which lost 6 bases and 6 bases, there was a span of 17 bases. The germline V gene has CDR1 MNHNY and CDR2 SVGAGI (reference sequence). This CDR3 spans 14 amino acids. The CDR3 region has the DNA TGTGCCAGCAGGCTACAGGGATCCGGACAGACCCAGTACTTC. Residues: CASRLQGSGQTQYF.

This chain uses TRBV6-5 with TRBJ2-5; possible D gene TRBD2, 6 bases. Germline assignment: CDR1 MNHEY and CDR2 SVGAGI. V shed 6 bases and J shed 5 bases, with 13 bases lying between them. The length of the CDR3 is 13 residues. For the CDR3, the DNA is TGTGCCAGCAGAAGACTAGGCGTGGAGACCCAGTACTTC. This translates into CASRRLGVETQYF.

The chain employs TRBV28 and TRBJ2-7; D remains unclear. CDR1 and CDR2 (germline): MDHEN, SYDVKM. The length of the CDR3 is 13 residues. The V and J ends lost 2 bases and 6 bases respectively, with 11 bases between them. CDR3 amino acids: CASSLRVGVEQYV. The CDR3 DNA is TGTGCCAGCAGTTTAAGAGTGGGCGTCGAGCAGTACGTC.

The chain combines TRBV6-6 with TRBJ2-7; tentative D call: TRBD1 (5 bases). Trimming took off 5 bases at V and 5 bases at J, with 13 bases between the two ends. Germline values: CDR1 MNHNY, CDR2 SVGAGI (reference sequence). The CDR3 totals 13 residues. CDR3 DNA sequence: TGTGCCAGCAGTCCCCAGGGTTTGGACGAGCAGTACGTC. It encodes CASSPQGLDEQYV.

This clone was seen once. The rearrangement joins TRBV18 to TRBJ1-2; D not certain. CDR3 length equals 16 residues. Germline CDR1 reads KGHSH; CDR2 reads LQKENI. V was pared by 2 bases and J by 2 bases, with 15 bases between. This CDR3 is CASSPTTDGRNYGYTF. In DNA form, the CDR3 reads TGTGCCAGCTCACCAACGACTGACGGTAGGAACTATGGCTACACCTTC.

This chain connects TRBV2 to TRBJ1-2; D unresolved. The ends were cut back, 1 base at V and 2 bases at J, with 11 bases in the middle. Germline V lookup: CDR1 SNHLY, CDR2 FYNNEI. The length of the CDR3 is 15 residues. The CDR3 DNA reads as TGTGCCAGCAGTGAAGGCAGGAATATGAACTATGGCTACACCTTC. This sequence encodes CASSEGRNMNYGYTF.

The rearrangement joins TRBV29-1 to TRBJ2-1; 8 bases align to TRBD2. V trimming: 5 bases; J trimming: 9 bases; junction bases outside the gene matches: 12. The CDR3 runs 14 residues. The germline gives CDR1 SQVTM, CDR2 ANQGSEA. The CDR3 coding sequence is TGCAGCGTTAGTAGCCCGGGAGGGCCGGGTGAGCAGTTCTTC. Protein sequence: CSVSSPGGPGEQFF.

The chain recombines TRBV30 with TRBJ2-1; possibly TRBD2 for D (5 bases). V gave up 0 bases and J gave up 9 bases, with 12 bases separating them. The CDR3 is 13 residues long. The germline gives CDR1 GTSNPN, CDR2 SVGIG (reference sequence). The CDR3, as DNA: TGTGCCTGGAGTGTACGGGAAGGCCGTGAGCAGTTCTTC. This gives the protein CAWSVREGREQFF.

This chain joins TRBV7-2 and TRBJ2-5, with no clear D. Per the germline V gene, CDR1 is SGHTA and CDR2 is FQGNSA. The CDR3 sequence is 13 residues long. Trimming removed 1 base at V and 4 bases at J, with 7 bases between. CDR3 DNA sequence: TGTGCCAGCAGCTTAGTTTGGGCAGAGACCCAGTACTTC. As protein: CASSLVWAETQYF.

The CDR3 nucleotides read TGTGCCAGCAGTTTTTTGGGCGGGAGGCGGCAAGAGACCCAGTACTTC. Its protein product is CASSFLGGRRQETQYF. The chain recombines TRBV28 with TRBJ2-5; 8 bases map to TRBD2. Trimming at V came to 3 bases and at J to 2 bases, leaving 8 bases not matched to a gene. The CDR3 sequence is 16 residues long. CDR1 and CDR2 from the germline V gene are MDHEN and SYDVKM.

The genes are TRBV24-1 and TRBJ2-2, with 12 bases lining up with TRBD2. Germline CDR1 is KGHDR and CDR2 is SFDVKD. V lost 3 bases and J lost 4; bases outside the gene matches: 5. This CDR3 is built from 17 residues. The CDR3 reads CATSDVTSGRATGELFF. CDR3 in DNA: TGTGCCACCAGTGATGTGACTAGCGGGAGAGCCACCGGGGAGCTGTTTTTT.

CDR3 sequence (DNA): TGTGCCAGCAGCTTTCACTCCGGGGCCAACGTCCTGACTTTC. Translated, it gives CASSFHSGANVLTF. The rearrangement joins TRBV5-4 to TRBJ2-6; D is unresolved. This CDR3 region has 14 residues. V lost 2 bases and J lost 4, with 7 bases in between. Germline V CDR1 and CDR2: SGHNT, YYREEE (reference sequence).

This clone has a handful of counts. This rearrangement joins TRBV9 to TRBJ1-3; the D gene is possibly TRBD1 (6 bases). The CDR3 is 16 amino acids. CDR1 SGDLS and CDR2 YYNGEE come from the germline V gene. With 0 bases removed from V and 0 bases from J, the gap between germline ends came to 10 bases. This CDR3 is CASSVGTVISGNTIYF. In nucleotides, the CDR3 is TGTGCCAGCAGCGTAGGGACAGTCATCTCTGGAAACACCATATATTTT.